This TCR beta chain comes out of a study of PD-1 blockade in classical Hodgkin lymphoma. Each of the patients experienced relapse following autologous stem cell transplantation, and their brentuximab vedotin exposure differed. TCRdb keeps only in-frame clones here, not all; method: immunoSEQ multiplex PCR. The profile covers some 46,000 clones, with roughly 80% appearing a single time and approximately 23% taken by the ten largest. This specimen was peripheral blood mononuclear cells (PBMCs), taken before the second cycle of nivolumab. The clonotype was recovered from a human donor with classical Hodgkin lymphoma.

CDR3 DNA: TGTGCCAGCAGCTTACAACTAGCGGGAAGAGGTGAGCAGTTCTTC. Protein sequence: CASSLQLAGRGEQFF. The chain joins TRBV11-2 to TRBJ2-1, with TRBD2 identical over 10 bases. The junction had 7 bases not matched to a gene; V was cut back by 2 bases and J by 9 bases. The CDR3 runs to 15 residues. CDR1 is SGHAT and CDR2 is FQNNGV in the germline V gene.